These 6 T cell receptor beta chains were sequenced from one sample in a study of cytomegalovirus exposure and HLA in healthy donors. With 60 Vbeta and 13 Jbeta primers, the PCR was carried out. Assay used: immunoSEQ multiplex PCR; TCRdb lists only in-frame clones, some missing. Of 110,000 to 150,000 clones in the sample, about 80% were seen once. The sample comprised PBMCs. The receptors were sampled from a young woman in good health and CMV-seropositive.

There are a few counts of this clone. The chain is built from TRBV18 and TRBJ2-3; possibly TRBD1 for D (5 bases). From germline, CDR1 is KGHSH and CDR2 LQKENI. The germline V and J ends were trimmed by 5 bases and 4 bases, with 10 bases remaining between them. The CDR3 runs to 13 residues. The CDR3 sequence: CASSSSRADTQYF. In nucleotides, the CDR3 is TGTGCCAGCTCATCCTCCAGGGCAGATACGCAGTATTTT.

This clone was counted only a few times. CDR3 residues: CASSYRGRLYGYTF. DNA of the CDR3: TGTGCCAGCTCGTACAGGGGGCGCCTCTATGGCTACACCTTC. The chain joins TRBV27 to TRBJ1-2; 9 bases agree with TRBD1. Trimming at V came to 8 bases and at J to 4 bases, leaving 8 bases not matched to a gene. Germline values: CDR1 MNHEY, CDR2 SMNVEV (reference sequence). The CDR3 has 14 amino acids.

The chain joins TRBV6-1 to TRBJ1-1; 7 bases are a match to TRBD1. CDR3 length equals 14 residues. CDR1 and CDR2 from the germline V gene are MNHNS and SASEGT. With V trimmed by 5 bases and J by 10 bases, 13 bases remained unmatched. The CDR3 here is CASSKDRVSFLAFF. The CDR3 region has the DNA TGTGCCAGCAGTAAAGACAGGGTGTCTTTCTTAGCTTTCTTT.

The count of this clone is one. This chain connects TRBV30 to TRBJ2-5, with 9 bases aligning to TRBD2. The DNA end is more similar to TRBJ2-7, so the J call may be wrong. This CDR3 is built from 12 residues. Germline loops: CDR1 GTSNPN, CDR2 SVGIG (reference sequence). CDR3 DNA: TGTGCCTTGACTAGCGGTACCTACGAGCAGTACTTC. This codes for CALTSGTYEQYF.

CDR3 DNA sequence: TGTGCCAGCACCACTTCAGGGACAAGCTACGAGCAGTACTTC. Translating it yields CASTTSGTSYEQYF. V usage is TRBV28 and J usage is TRBJ2-7; possibly TRBD1 for D (6 bases). CDR3 size: 14 residues. CDR1 MDHEN and CDR2 SYDVKM come from the germline V gene. V gave up 7 bases and J gave up 3 bases, with 16 bases separating them.

The CDR3 loop reads CASSFQSTEAFF. The CDR3 coding sequence is TGTGCCAGCAGCTTCCAGTCCACTGAAGCTTTCTTT. V gene TRBV5-6 combines with J gene TRBJ1-1; no clear D. The CDR3 loop spans 12 amino acids. Germline assignment: CDR1 SGHDT and CDR2 YYEEEE. Between the trimmed V and J ends, which lost 2 bases and 4 bases, there was a span of 6 bases.